The 23 T cell receptor beta chains reported below all come from one sample, sequenced in a study of blood T cell repertoires in COVID-19. Measured with immunoSEQ multiplex PCR; TCRdb has only the in-frame clones, and not every one. Of a few hundred thousand clones in the sample, approximately 88% were seen once. The sequenced sample consisted of peripheral blood. The receptors here all came from a man aged 35-49 years with acute or convalescent COVID-19.

The gene calls are TRBV27 and TRBJ2-3, with 8 bases matching TRBD2. The CDR3 runs to 16 residues. Unmatched junction bases numbered 11, after V lost 3 bases and J lost 6 bases. The germline V gene has CDR1 MNHEY and CDR2 SMNVEV (reference sequence). CDR3 loop: CASSFRTGTSADTQYF. The CDR3 DNA reads as TGTGCCAGCAGTTTCCGGACCGGGACTAGTGCCGATACGCAGTATTTT.

The rearrangement uses TRBV7-2 and TRBJ1-1; D is undetermined. Germline CDR1 is SGHTA and CDR2 is FQGNSA. V lost 1 base and J lost 4, with 10 bases in between. The CDR3 has 14 residues. The CDR3 DNA sequence: TGTGCCAGCAGCTTAGGGAGTAGTTTCACTGAAGCTTTCTTT. It specifies CASSLGSSFTEAFF.

The chain has TRBV27 and TRBJ2-1; 8 nucleotides match TRBD2. The trim removed 6 bases at V and 3 bases at J, leaving 16 bases unmatched. CDR1 MNHEY and CDR2 SMNVEV come from the germline V gene (reference sequence). The CDR3 is made up of 18 amino acids. The CDR3 here is CASSQRGRVAGHYNEQFF. DNA for the CDR3: TGTGCCAGCAGCCAAAGAGGTCGGGTAGCGGGGCACTACAATGAGCAGTTCTTC.

This chain connects TRBV3-1 (or the pseudogene TRBV3-2) to TRBJ2-2; 10 bases are shared with TRBD1. The V gene's germline CDR1 is LGHDT and CDR2 YNNKEL (reference sequence). The V and J ends lost 4 bases and 4 bases, in that order; junction bases with no gene match: 6. The CDR3 is 16 residues long. The CDR3 region is CASSRPGQGFTGELFF. In nucleotides, the CDR3 is TGTGCCAGCAGCCGACCGGGACAGGGGTTCACCGGGGAGCTGTTTTTT.

The J gene is TRBJ2-7, the V gene TRBV4-1, with 9 positions matching TRBD1. This CDR3 has 15 amino acids. Germline assignment: CDR1 MGHRA and CDR2 YSYEKL. Losses at the gene ends were 2 bases for V and 2 bases for J; bases not matched to a gene: 4. CDR3 protein: CASSQPGTGTYEQYF. The CDR3 DNA follows: TGCGCCAGCAGCCAACCCGGGACAGGGACCTACGAGCAGTACTTC.

This clone was seen once. This chain links TRBV18 with TRBJ2-2, with TRBD2 as a possible D gene (5 bases). Trimming stripped 3 bases from V and 4 bases from J, with 12 bases between. CDR3 length equals 15 residues. CDR1 and CDR2 (germline): KGHSH, LQKENI. The CDR3 is CASSPTTAGTGELFF. In nucleotides, the CDR3 is TGTGCCAGCTCACCCACAACTGCGGGCACCGGGGAGCTGTTTTTT.

This chain joins TRBV5-1 and TRBJ2-5, with 8 bases identical to TRBD2. The CDR3 totals 16 residues. Germline V gene lookup returns CDR1 SGHRS and CDR2 YFSETQ. Losses at the gene ends were 5 bases for V and 0 bases for J; bases not matched to a gene: 9. The CDR3 loop is CASRVGSSGYQETQYF. CDR3 bases: TGCGCCAGCAGAGTAGGGTCTAGCGGGTACCAAGAGACCCAGTACTTC.

This chain's CDR3 is CASQDSNTGELFF. The CDR3 nucleotides are TGTGCCAGCCAAGACTCGAACACCGGGGAGCTGTTTTTT. The chain links TRBV12-3 or TRBV12-4 to TRBJ2-2; D is undetermined. V was clipped by 8 bases and J by 0 bases, with 7 bases between them. This CDR3 is 13 amino acids long.

The rearrangement uses TRBV28 and TRBJ2-7; D is perhaps TRBD1 (6 bases). CDR3 length: 14 residues. CDR1 MDHEN and CDR2 SYDVKM come from the germline V gene. V gave up 2 bases and J gave up 2 bases, with 10 bases separating them. CDR3 region: CASSLNRVPYEQYF. The DNA of the CDR3 is TGTGCCAGCAGTTTAAACAGGGTACCCTACGAGCAGTACTTC.

The chain employs TRBV20-1 and TRBJ1-5, with 8 bases aligning to TRBD1. The V and J ends lost 3 bases and 5 bases, in that order; junction bases with no gene match: 15. The CDR3 runs 17 residues. Germline V gene data show CDR1 as DFQATT and CDR2 as SNEGSKA (reference sequence). CDR3 protein: CSASGSGGQGDYQPQHF. The CDR3 DNA reads as TGCAGTGCTAGTGGATCGGGTGGACAGGGAGACTATCAGCCCCAGCATTTT.

The chain recombines TRBV5-1 with TRBJ1-6, with D tentatively TRBD1 (5 bases). This CDR3 spans 14 amino acids. V was pared by 4 bases and J by 7 bases, with 12 bases between. CDR1 SGHRS and CDR2 YFSETQ come from the germline V gene. The CDR3 protein is CASSLAQANSPLHF. The CDR3 nucleotides read TGCGCCAGCAGCCTTGCACAGGCCAATTCACCCCTCCACTTT. The whole variable domain, remainder taken from reference TRBV5-1 and TRBJ1-6, is KAGVTQTPRYLIKTRGQQVTLSCSPISGHRSVSWYQQTPGQGLQFLFEYFSETQRNKGNFPGRFSGRQFSNSRSEMNVSTLELGDSALYLCASSLAQANSPLHFGNGTRLTVT.

A single count supports this clone. The V and J genes are TRBV29-1 and TRBJ1-1; the match to TRBD1 covers 7 bases. Germline V lookup: CDR1 SQVTM, CDR2 ANQGSEA. This CDR3 is 12 amino acids long. Unmatched junction bases numbered 5, after V lost 6 bases and J lost 4 bases. This CDR3 reads CSVGTGVTEAFF. The CDR3 DNA sequence: TGCAGCGTCGGAACAGGGGTCACTGAAGCTTTCTTT.

The chain combines TRBV21-1 with TRBJ1-2. TRBV21-1 is a documented pseudogene. This CDR3 comprises 13 residues. CDR3 DNA: TGTGCCAGCAGCAACCCGAAGAGATATGGCTACACCTTC. Amino acids: CASSNPKRYGYTF.

The V gene is TRBV9, the J gene TRBJ2-7; D remains ambiguous. CDR1 is SGDLS and CDR2 is YYNGEE in the germline V gene. V was trimmed by 1 base and J by 4 bases, leaving 9 bases between them. This CDR3 region has 13 residues. CDR3 protein: CASSVSPLYEQYF. In nucleotides, the CDR3 is TGTGCCAGCAGCGTAAGCCCTTTATACGAGCAGTACTTC.

V gene TRBV3-1 (or the pseudogene TRBV3-2) combines with J gene TRBJ1-2; 10 bases are shared with TRBD1. This CDR3 contains 14 residues. The V gene's germline CDR1 is LGHDT and CDR2 YNNKEL (reference sequence). Trimming removed 5 bases from V and 7 bases from J; junction bases left unmatched: 7. DNA for the CDR3: TGTGCCAGCAGCACCCGACAGGGGGCCTCTGGCTACACCTTC. Translation: CASSTRQGASGYTF.

This sequence joins TRBV3-1 (or the pseudogene TRBV3-2) and TRBJ1-2; D is perhaps TRBD1 (5 bases). The CDR3 is 16 amino acids. V was shortened by 0 bases and J by 7 bases, with 18 bases between the two germline ends. Germline CDR1 LGHDT, CDR2 YNNKEL (reference sequence). The CDR3 DNA reads as TGTGCCAGCAGCCAAGAGGTCCTGCGGGGGGTGTCTGGCTACACCTTC. Translated: CASSQEVLRGVSGYTF.

The chain is built from TRBV5-1 and TRBJ2-5, with D hard to call. The CDR3 sequence is 14 residues long. V lost 2 bases, J lost 6 bases, and 14 bases lay in between. The V gene's germline CDR1 is SGHRS and CDR2 YFSETQ. CDR3 coding DNA: TGCGCCAGCAGCTTTAGGTCAGGCCCCAAGACCCAGTACTTC. This gives the protein CASSFRSGPKTQYF.

The chain links TRBV19 to TRBJ1-1; 8 bases match TRBD1. The V segment lost 3 bases and the J segment 5 bases; nucleotides outside the gene matches: 8. The germline gives CDR1 LNHDA, CDR2 SQIVND (reference sequence). The CDR3 has 15 residues. The CDR3 nucleotides are TGTGCCAGTAGTATTATAGGTACAGGGGGAACTGAAGCTTTCTTT. It codes for CASSIIGTGGTEAFF.

The chain carries TRBV11-2 and TRBJ1-4, with a weak D call TRBD1 (6 bases). Trimming took 1 base from V and 5 from J, leaving 11 bases between them. The CDR3 is 15 residues long. Germline assignment: CDR1 SGHAT and CDR2 FQNNGV. CDR3 DNA: TGTGCCAGCAGCTTAGGGGGGCTGGTGAATGAAAAACTGTTTTTT. Translation gives CASSLGGLVNEKLFF.

V gene TRBV18 combines with J gene TRBJ1-3; 8 bases fit TRBD1. V lost 6 bases and J lost 4; bases outside the gene matches: 2. Germline CDR1 and CDR2: KGHSH and LQKENI. This CDR3 spans 13 amino acids. The CDR3 nucleotides read TGTGCCAGCTCCCAGGGGGCCGGAAACACCATATATTTT. Translation: CASSQGAGNTIYF.

This chain connects TRBV4-3 to TRBJ1-3, with a tentative D call TRBD1 (5 bases). Trimming removed 4 bases from V and 0 bases from J, with 10 bases in between. This CDR3 is built from 15 residues. Looked up from germline, CDR1 is LGHNA and CDR2 is YSLEER. Written as DNA, the CDR3 is TGCGCCAGCAGCCGGGACTCCAGCTCTGGAAACACCATATATTTT. This gives the protein CASSRDSSSGNTIYF.

The chain is built from TRBV5-6 and TRBJ2-3; maybe TRBD1 (6 bases). The germline gives CDR1 SGHDT, CDR2 YYEEEE. The V end was cut by 3 bases, the J end by 2 bases, with 10 bases between. The CDR3 is 14 amino acids. This CDR3 is CASSSGANTDTQYF. CDR3 bases: TGTGCCAGCAGCTCAGGGGCGAACACAGATACGCAGTATTTT.

The CDR3 region is CASSPPQRSGTGELFF. CDR3 nucleotide sequence: TGTGCCAGCAGTCCGCCCCAGAGATCAGGCACCGGGGAGCTGTTTTTT. The chain links TRBV28 to TRBJ2-2; D uncertain. CDR3 length equals 16 residues. The V gene lost 5 bases and the J gene lost 4 bases, with 17 bases spanning the gap. Germline lookup yields CDR1 MDHEN and CDR2 SYDVKM. Together with reference TRBV28 and TRBJ2-2, the CDR3 gives the full variable domain: DVKVTQSSRYLVKRTGEKVFLECVQDMDHENMFWYRQDPGLGLRLIYFSYDVKMKEKGDIPEGYSVSREKKERFSLILESASTNQTSMYLCASSPPQRSGTGELFFGEGSRLTVL.